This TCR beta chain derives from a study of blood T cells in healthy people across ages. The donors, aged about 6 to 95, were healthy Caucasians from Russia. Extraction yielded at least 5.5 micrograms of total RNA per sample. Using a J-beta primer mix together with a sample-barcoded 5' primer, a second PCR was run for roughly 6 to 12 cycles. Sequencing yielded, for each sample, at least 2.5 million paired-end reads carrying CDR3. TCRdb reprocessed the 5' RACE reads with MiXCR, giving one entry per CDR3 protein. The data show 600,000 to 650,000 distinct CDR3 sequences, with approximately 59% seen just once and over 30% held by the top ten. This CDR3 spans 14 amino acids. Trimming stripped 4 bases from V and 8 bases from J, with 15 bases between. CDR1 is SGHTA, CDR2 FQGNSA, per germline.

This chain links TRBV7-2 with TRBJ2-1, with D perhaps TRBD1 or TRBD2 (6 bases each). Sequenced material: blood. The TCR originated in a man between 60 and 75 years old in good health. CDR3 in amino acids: CASSSVGGPDEQFF. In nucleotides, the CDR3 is TGTGCCAGCAGCTCCGTGGGGGGCCCTGATGAGCAGTTCTTC.